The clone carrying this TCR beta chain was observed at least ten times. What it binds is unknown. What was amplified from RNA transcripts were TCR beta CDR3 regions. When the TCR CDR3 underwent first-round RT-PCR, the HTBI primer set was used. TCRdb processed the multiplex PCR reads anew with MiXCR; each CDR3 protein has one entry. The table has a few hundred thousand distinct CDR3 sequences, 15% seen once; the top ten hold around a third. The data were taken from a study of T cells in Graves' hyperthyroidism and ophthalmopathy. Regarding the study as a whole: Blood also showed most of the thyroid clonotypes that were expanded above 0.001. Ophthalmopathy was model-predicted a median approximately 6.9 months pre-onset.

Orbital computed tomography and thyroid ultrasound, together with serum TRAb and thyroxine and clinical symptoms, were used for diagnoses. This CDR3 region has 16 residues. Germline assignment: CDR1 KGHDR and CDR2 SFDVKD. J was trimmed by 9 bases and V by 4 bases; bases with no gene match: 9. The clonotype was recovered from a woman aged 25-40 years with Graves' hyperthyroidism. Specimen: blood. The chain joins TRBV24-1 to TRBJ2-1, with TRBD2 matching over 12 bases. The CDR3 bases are TGTGCCACCAGTGAAAGGAGGACTAGCGGGAATGGTGAGCAGTTCTTC. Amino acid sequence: CATSERRTSGNGEQFF.